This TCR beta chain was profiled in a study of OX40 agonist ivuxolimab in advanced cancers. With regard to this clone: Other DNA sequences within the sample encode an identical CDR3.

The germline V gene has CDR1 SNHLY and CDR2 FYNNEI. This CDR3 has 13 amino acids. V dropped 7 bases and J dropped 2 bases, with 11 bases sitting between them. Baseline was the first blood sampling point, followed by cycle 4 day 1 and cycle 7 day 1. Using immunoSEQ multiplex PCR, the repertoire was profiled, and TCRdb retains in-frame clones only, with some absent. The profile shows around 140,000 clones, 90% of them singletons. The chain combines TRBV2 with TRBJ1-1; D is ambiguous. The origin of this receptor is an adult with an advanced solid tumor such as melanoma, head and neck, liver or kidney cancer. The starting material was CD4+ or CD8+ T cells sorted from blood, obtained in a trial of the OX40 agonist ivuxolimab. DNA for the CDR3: TGTGCCAGCATATTGGAGGGCAACACTGAAGCTTTCTTT. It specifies CASILEGNTEAFF.